One and the same sample provided the 30 T cell receptor beta chains below, sequenced in a study of beta chain features in type 1 diabetes. cDNA synthesis used the whole RNA isolate, giving expressed TCRB sequences. Repertoires were generated with immunoSEQ multiplex PCR, while TCRdb's copy carries only in-frame clones and drops some. The table lists 900,000 or so clones, roughly 15% of them singletons. The sample taken for sequencing was naive CD4+ T cells from blood. All receptors come from a woman aged 18-30 years in good health.

This clone was counted only a few times. J is TRBJ2-1 and V is TRBV4-2; 10 nucleotides agree with TRBD2. V trimming: 1 base; J trimming: 4 bases; junction bases outside the gene matches: 7. Germline loops: CDR1 LGHNA, CDR2 YNFKEQ. CDR3 length: 17 amino acids. CDR3 sequence (DNA): TGTGCCAGCAGCCAAGGCACCGGACTAGCGGCTTACAATGAGCAGTTCTTC. Translating gives CASSQGTGLAAYNEQFF.

This clone appeared a few times. The V gene is TRBV5-1, the J gene TRBJ1-2; no reliable D call. CDR3 length equals 15 residues. Germline V gene sequence: CDR1 SGHRS, CDR2 YFSETQ. Deletions cut 0 bases from V and 0 bases from J, with 9 bases between. Written as DNA, the CDR3 is TGCGCCAGCAGCTTGGGCCAGATAACTAACTATGGCTACACCTTC. It is translated as CASSLGQITNYGYTF.

V is TRBV19 and J is TRBJ2-2; no clear D. From germline, CDR1 is LNHDA and CDR2 SQIVND (reference sequence). The CDR3 spans 14 residues. V was cut by 4 bases and J by 2 bases, with 8 bases left in between. DNA for the CDR3: TGTGCCAGTAGTACCCGACTCAACACCGGGGAGCTGTTTTTT. Translation: CASSTRLNTGELFF.

The chain recombines TRBV9 with TRBJ2-2; unclear D gene. CDR1 SGDLS and CDR2 YYNGEE come from the germline V gene. V lost 6 bases, J lost 4 bases, and 16 bases lay in between. The CDR3 covers 15 residues. CDR3 in amino acids: CASTPTPGITGELFF. Written as DNA, the CDR3 is TGTGCCAGCACGCCTACCCCTGGGATCACCGGGGAGCTGTTTTTT.

This chain links TRBV11-2 with TRBJ2-3; the match to TRBD2 covers 9 bases. Trimming at V came to 3 bases and at J to 3 bases, leaving 7 bases not matched to a gene. This CDR3 spans 16 amino acids. In germline, CDR1 is SGHAT, CDR2 FQNNGV. The DNA of the CDR3 is TGTGCCAGCAGCTTGGGAGGTAGCGGGAGTACAGATACGCAGTATTTT. Its translation: CASSLGGSGSTDTQYF.

Only one count was recorded for this clone. The chain combines TRBV28 with TRBJ2-7; D is ambiguous. CDR3 length: 12 residues. Looked up from germline, CDR1 is MDHEN and CDR2 is SYDVKM. Trimming removed 6 bases at V and 2 bases at J, with 8 bases between. CDR3 in amino acids: CASSGTAYEQYF. CDR3 coding DNA: TGTGCCAGCAGCGGCACAGCCTACGAGCAGTACTTC.

The gene calls are TRBV28 and TRBJ1-2; D possibly corresponds to TRBD1 (5 bases). CDR3 size: 15 residues. Trimming removed 5 bases at V and 5 bases at J, with 18 bases between. The germline V gene encodes CDR1 MDHEN and CDR2 SYDVKM. The CDR3 is CASSPRVPRGYGYTF. The CDR3 coding sequence is TGTGCCAGCAGTCCCCGGGTCCCTCGGGGGTATGGCTACACCTTC.

The V gene is TRBV6-6, the J gene TRBJ1-3, with 7 bases identical to TRBD1. The CDR3 is 15 amino acids. Germline CDR1 is MNHNY and CDR2 is SVGAGI (reference sequence). V dropped 7 bases and J dropped 4; count of bases not matched to a gene: 10. The CDR3 sequence: CASIPPTGRGNTIYF. In DNA form, the CDR3 reads TGTGCCAGCATCCCCCCGACAGGGCGAGGAAACACCATATATTTT.

The chain combines TRBV18 with TRBJ2-5; 8 bases line up with TRBD1. Germline V gene lookup returns CDR1 KGHSH and CDR2 LQKENI. This CDR3 comprises 14 residues. V lost 3 bases, J lost 5 bases, and 5 bases stayed unmatched. CDR3 DNA sequence: TGTGCCAGCTCACCGGGACAGGAAACGGAGACCCAGTACTTC. It codes for CASSPGQETETQYF. Full variable domain (rest looked up from reference TRBV18 and TRBJ2-5): NAGVMQNPRHLVRRRGQEARLRCSPMKGHSHVYWYRQLPEEGLKFMVYLQKENIIDESGMPKERFSAEFPKEGPSILRIQQVVRGDSAAYFCASSPGQETETQYFGPGTRLLVL.

The chain links TRBV9 to TRBJ2-1; the D gene is possibly TRBD1 (5 bases). Germline CDR1 and CDR2: SGDLS and YYNGEE. The CDR3 has 15 amino acids. V lost 2 bases, J lost 10 bases, and 19 bases lay in between. CDR3 sequence: CASSVGTHDTGEQFF. As DNA, the CDR3 is TGTGCCAGCAGCGTGGGCACTCACGACACAGGAGAGCAGTTCTTC.

This clone was picked up a small number of times. This rearrangement joins TRBV1 to TRBJ2-5; TRBD2, the table's D call, was not compared with the DNA. TRBV1 represents a pseudogene. This CDR3 has 9 residues. The CDR3 nucleotides are TGCACCAGCAGCTTATTAGCTGACTTC. Encoded protein: CTSSLLADF.

In the case of this clone: One junction end does not reproduce the germline sequence, and a read error may be involved. This chain joins TRBV4-2 and TRBJ2-5; 8 bases match TRBD2. CDR3 size: 17 residues. Germline values: CDR1 LGHNA, CDR2 YNFKEQ. DNA for the CDR3: TGTGCCAGCAGCCAACTTTCAGCGGGGGTAAATCAAGGGACCCAGTACTTC. Residues: CASSQLSAGVNQGTQYF.

This sequence joins TRBV5-6 and TRBJ2-7; D could derive from TRBD1 or TRBD2 (5 bases each). Trimming shortened V by 2 bases and J by 3 bases, and 12 bases separated the two germline ends. CDR1 is SGHDT, CDR2 YYEEEE, per germline. The CDR3 sequence is 14 residues long. CDR3 nucleotide sequence: TGTGCCAGCAGCTTACGGGGCTTTAACTACGAGCAGTACTTC. Amino acids: CASSLRGFNYEQYF. Combining the CDR3 with reference TRBV5-6 and TRBJ2-7 gives the whole variable domain DAGVTQSPTHLIKTRGQQVTLRCSPKSGHDTVSWYQQALGQGPQFIFQYYEEEERQRGNFPDRFSGHQFPNYSSELNVNALLLGDSALYLCASSLRGFNYEQYFGPGTRLTVT.

The chain joins TRBV11-2 to TRBJ2-1; TRBD1 matches 10 bases. Losses at the gene ends were 2 bases for V and 4 bases for J; bases not matched to a gene: 14. Germline V gene sequence: CDR1 SGHAT, CDR2 FQNNGV. CDR3 size: 19 residues. The CDR3 here is CASSLRQGARRNSYNEQFF. The DNA of the CDR3 is TGTGCCAGCAGCTTAAGACAGGGGGCTCGACGGAACTCGTACAATGAGCAGTTCTTC.

This clone showed up just a few times. Compared with germline, one end of the junction differs, possibly owing to a read error. The J gene is TRBJ2-1, the V gene TRBV29-1, with 9 bases matching TRBD2. The germline V gene encodes CDR1 SQVTM and CDR2 ANQGSEA. The CDR3 is made up of 13 amino acids. CDR3 nucleotide sequence: TGTAGCGGGAGTTCCCTGAGCGTCAATGAGCAGTTCTTC. Protein sequence: CSGSSLSVNEQFF.

This chain connects TRBV15 to TRBJ2-1; no reliable D call. Germline CDR1 LNHNV, CDR2 YYDKDF (reference sequence). This CDR3 is 12 amino acids long. The V gene lost 1 base and the J gene lost 7 bases, with 5 bases spanning the gap. CDR3 coding DNA: TGTGCCACCAGCAGAGCCCGTAATGAGCAGTTCTTC. This codes for CATSRARNEQFF.

This clone was picked up a small number of times. J is TRBJ2-7 and V is TRBV7-9; TRBD1 might be the D (6 bases). The CDR3 extends over 18 amino acids. V lost 5 bases to trimming and J lost 3 bases, with 26 bases between them. Germline V lookup: CDR1 SEHNR, CDR2 FQNEAQ (reference sequence). The CDR3 is CASSGRTPGTKANYEQYF. Here the CDR3 DNA reads TGTGCCAGCAGCGGAAGGACCCCCGGGACAAAGGCGAACTACGAGCAGTACTTC.

This clone was seen only a few times. The V gene is TRBV4-2, the J gene TRBJ2-3, with D unresolved. This CDR3 has 16 amino acids. The V end was cut by 2 bases, the J end by 5 bases, with 17 bases between. Germline CDR1 and CDR2: LGHNA and YNFKEQ. This CDR3 reads CASSQTRTPDGDTQYF. The DNA of the CDR3 is TGTGCCAGCAGCCAAACCAGGACCCCCGACGGAGATACGCAGTATTTT.

This clone occurred a few times. The chain links TRBV11-2 to TRBJ1-5, with D unclear. There are 14 residues in the CDR3. From germline, CDR1 is SGHAT and CDR2 FQNNGV. Trimming removed 0 bases at V and 4 bases at J, with 7 bases between. The CDR3 reads CASSLDTPNQPQHF. The CDR3 bases are TGTGCCAGCAGCTTAGATACACCTAATCAGCCCCAGCATTTT.

The chain has TRBV25-1 and TRBJ2-3, with 9 nucleotides matching TRBD2. The junction had 7 bases not matched to a gene; V was cut back by 1 base and J by 2 bases. CDR3 length: 17 amino acids. Germline CDR1 is MGHDK and CDR2 is SYGVNS. CDR3 coding DNA: TGTGCCAGCAGTGAATCGGGCGGGAGGGGCCCCACAGATACGCAGTATTTT. It encodes CASSESGGRGPTDTQYF.

This clone was counted a few times. The same CDR3 is also encoded by other DNA sequences in this sample. The chain uses TRBV2 and TRBJ1-1; no firm D call. Trimming pared 6 bases from V and 1 base from J, leaving 9 bases between. The CDR3 is 13 residues long. In germline, CDR1 is SNHLY, CDR2 FYNNEI. This chain's CDR3 is CASSLDSNTEAFF. The CDR3 nucleotides are TGTGCCAGCAGCCTAGACTCGAACACTGAAGCTTTCTTT.

This clone was counted a few times. This chain joins TRBV7-2 and TRBJ2-7; D is perhaps TRBD1 or TRBD2 (5 bases each). Germline-derived CDR1 and CDR2 are SGHTA and FQGNSA. There are 14 residues in the CDR3. Deletions cut 4 bases from V and 0 bases from J, with 10 bases between. The CDR3 nucleotides read TGTGCCAGCAGCTATACCGGGGCCTCCTACGAGCAGTACTTC. This translates into CASSYTGASYEQYF.

In its sample, this clone was seen a few times. V gene TRBV15 combines with J gene TRBJ1-2, with D unclear. Germline loops: CDR1 LNHNV, CDR2 YYDKDF (reference sequence). Trimming took 5 bases from V and 3 from J, leaving 13 bases between them. The CDR3 runs to 14 residues. CDR3 residues: CATSGRREDYGYTF. The CDR3 DNA follows: TGTGCCACCAGCGGCAGACGGGAAGACTATGGCTACACCTTC.

The chain uses TRBV6-1 and TRBJ2-7; D remains unclear. The length of the CDR3 is 13 residues. Germline V CDR1 and CDR2: MNHNS, SASEGT. The V end lost 4 bases, the J end lost 3 bases, and 10 bases lay between the germline ends. For the CDR3, the DNA is TGTGCCAGCAGTGGTCACAAATTCTACGAGCAGTACTTC. It is translated as CASSGHKFYEQYF.

This clone was seen only a few times. The gene calls are TRBV7-6 and TRBJ2-1; D could derive from TRBD1 or TRBD2 (5 bases each). CDR3 length: 13 amino acids. V dropped 3 bases and J dropped 6 bases, with 9 bases sitting between them. Germline V gives CDR1 SGHVS, CDR2 FNYEAQ. The CDR3 DNA follows: TGTGCCAGCAGCTTGGGACGCCCCAATGAGCAGTTCTTC. Its protein is CASSLGRPNEQFF.

The sample holds a few counts of this clone. The chain uses TRBV29-1 and TRBJ2-7; no clear D gene. The germline gives CDR1 SQVTM, CDR2 ANQGSEA. The CDR3 totals 11 residues. Trimming shortened V by 6 bases and J by 2 bases, and 8 bases separated the two germline ends. The CDR3 loop reads CSVWTAYEQYF. In DNA form, the CDR3 reads TGCAGCGTCTGGACGGCCTACGAGCAGTACTTC.

There are a few counts of this clone. The V call is TRBV7-3, the J call TRBJ2-1, with 10 bases lining up with TRBD2. This CDR3 contains 14 residues. Germline CDR1 and CDR2: SGHTA and FQGTGA. Trimming cost V 5 bases and J 5 bases; bases outside gene matches: 3. For the CDR3, the DNA is TGTGCCAGCAGCCGGACTAGCGGAAACAATGAGCAGTTCTTC. Protein product: CASSRTSGNNEQFF.

V usage is TRBV19 and J usage is TRBJ1-5; no definite D call. This CDR3 comprises 15 residues. Per germline, CDR1 LNHDA and CDR2 SQIVND (reference sequence). With 2 bases removed from V and 2 bases from J, the gap between germline ends came to 10 bases. The CDR3 DNA sequence: TGTGCCAGTAGTATAAAGGAAGAGGGCAATCAGCCCCAGCATTTT. It specifies CASSIKEEGNQPQHF. The variable domain in full, with the rest retrieved from reference TRBV19 and TRBJ1-5, is DGGITQSPKYLFRKEGQNVTLSCEQNLNHDAMYWYRQDPGQGLRLIYYSQIVNDFQKGDIAEGYSVSREKKESFPLTVTSAQKNPTAFYLCASSIKEEGNQPQHFGDGTRLSIL.

This clone was seen more than once but under ten times. The chain is built from TRBV5-1 and TRBJ2-1; 9 positions agree with TRBD1. V trimming: 2 bases; J trimming: 6 bases; junction bases outside the gene matches: 9. The CDR3 runs 16 residues. Looked up from germline, CDR1 is SGHRS and CDR2 is YFSETQ. Here the CDR3 reads CASSFGPTGGGNEQFF. In DNA, the CDR3 is TGCGCCAGCAGCTTTGGCCCGACAGGGGGTGGCAATGAGCAGTTCTTC.

This chain uses TRBV28 with TRBJ1-5; TRBD1 matches 11 bases. Losses at the gene ends were 6 bases for V and 7 bases for J; bases not matched to a gene: 14. Germline V gene lookup returns CDR1 MDHEN and CDR2 SYDVKM. This CDR3 has 17 residues. The CDR3 bases are TGTGCCAGCAGAGTACCCATGGACAGGGGGCGGCGGCAGCCCCAGCATTTT. It codes for CASRVPMDRGRRQPQHF.